This T cell receptor (beta chain) was captured in a study of T cell repertoires in cytomegalovirus infection. Overall study: From public TCR beta signatures came an indication of both CMV infection and matching HLA type.

About this clonotype itself: Its antigen is not known.

CDR1 MGHRA and CDR2 YSYEKL come from the germline V gene. This CDR3 is 15 amino acids long. V lost 5 bases, J lost 7 bases, and 20 bases lay in between. TCRdb re-analysed the reads in MiXCR, keeping a single row per CDR3 protein. The data hold about 130,000 distinct CDR3 sequences, with roughly a quarter observed a single time. Study findings and constraints: The cumulative frequency of public TCR beta families identified carriers of CMV plus the relevant HLA.

This TCR was sampled from a human donor in good health (CMV status not recorded). Some clones in this sample may be carry-over from other donors' samples. The chain joins TRBV4-1 to TRBJ1-2; possible D gene TRBD1, 5 bases. Sequencing input: PBMCs, sequenced either directly or after in vitro stimulation (not recorded which). CDR3 DNA sequence: TGCGCCAGCAGCTCTATAGACACGAGGGGTTCTGGCTACACCTTC. It encodes CASSSIDTRGSGYTF.